This TCR delta chain was documented in a study of γδ T cells in repeated Plasmodium falciparum infection. On the study more broadly: Malian children with intense seasonal malaria exposure were compared with matched Australian children.

Sequencing covered both gamma and delta TCR chains per sample. TCRdb redid the clone calls on the multiplex PCR reads with CATT. The sample holds 70,000 to 95,000 delta-chain clones, around 1.4% seen once. This clone was detected only a few times. Antigen unknown. This sequence is one base from a far larger clone and is likely a read error. Other DNA sequences from this sample encode an identical CDR3 as well. From germline, CDR1 is TSWWSYY and CDR2 QGS. This CDR3 contains 12 residues. Findings and caveats of the study: Vdelta2-negative gammadelta repertoires appeared less diverse and less shared in Malian than Australian children. Vdelta2-negative gammadelta repertoires, largely Vdelta1+, seemingly showed infection-driven waves of new clonal selection.

Flow sorting of PBMC yielded separate Vgamma9/Vdelta2+ and Vdelta2-negative gammadelta T cell populations for bulk repertoire analysis. Sequenced input: gamma-delta T cells from blood. The chain links TRDV1 to TRDJ1, with unresolved D. This receptor was obtained from a pool of human donors (malaria-infected and uninfected, not separated). The CDR3: CALGELTDKLIF. The CDR3 DNA follows: TGTGCTCTTGGGGAACTCACCGATAAGCTCATCTTT.